The 9 T cell receptor beta chains given below trace back to one sample, sequenced in a study of blood T cells in healthy people across ages (dated by TCRdb to between 2015 and 2016). The library was built by means of 5' RACE. Sequenced using an Illumina HiSeq 2500. A second PCR of roughly 7 to 11 cycles was performed with a sample-barcoded 5' primer and a J-beta primer mix. TCRdb cleaned the public reads at Q25 with fastp, built clones with MiXCR and kept in-frame beta chains. Identical CDR3 proteins give one entry, which carries the most common genes and DNA. The table for this sample lists 1.5 million to 2 million distinct CDR3 sequences; approximately 50% of them were counted only once. The ten largest account for 2.1% of the sample. Sequencing was done on a sample of blood. Receptor source: a woman in her thirties or forties in good health.

This clonotype was recorded only once. The chain recombines TRBV28 with TRBJ2-5; 14 bases are shared with TRBD2. The V and J ends lost 5 bases and 5 bases, in that order; junction bases with no gene match: 7. The CDR3 is 16 residues long. Germline CDR1 and CDR2: MDHEN and SYDVKM. In DNA, the CDR3 is TGTGCCAGCAGTCAGACTAGCGGGGGGGTGTGGGAGACCCAGTACTTC. It specifies CASSQTSGGVWETQYF.

In this sample, this clonotype turned up a few times. The chain is built from TRBV12-3 or TRBV12-4 and TRBJ2-4; TRBD1 might be the D (7 bases). There are 14 residues in the CDR3. V lost 2 bases to trimming and J lost 4 bases, with 9 bases between them. The CDR3 DNA is TGTGCCAGCAGTTTACAGGGGGGTAAAAACATTCAGTACTTC. It translates to CASSLQGGKNIQYF.

This clonotype was counted only a few times. The rearrangement joins TRBV24-1 to TRBJ2-7; 10 bases fit TRBD2. The CDR3 runs 17 residues. In germline, CDR1 is KGHDR, CDR2 SFDVKD. The V and J ends lost 0 bases and 4 bases, in that order; junction bases with no gene match: 8. The chain's CDR3 is CATSDLPSGLALYEQYF. In DNA form, the CDR3 reads TGTGCCACCAGTGATTTGCCCTCGGGACTAGCGTTATACGAGCAGTACTTC.

The chain combines TRBV13 with TRBJ2-7, with D possibly being TRBD1 (5 bases). Between the trimmed V and J ends, which lost 5 bases and 4 bases, there was a span of 15 bases. The CDR3 has 14 amino acids. Germline loops: CDR1 PRHDT, CDR2 FYEKMQ (reference sequence). CDR3 residues: CASSSGQIVYEQYF. For the CDR3, the DNA is TGTGCCAGCAGCAGTGGACAAATTGTATACGAGCAGTACTTC.

The rearrangement links TRBV6-2 or TRBV6-3 to TRBJ2-7; D is uncertain. The CDR3 contains 12 residues. Germline CDR1 MNHEY, CDR2 SVGEGT. V dropped 6 bases and J dropped 2 bases, with 8 bases sitting between them. CDR3 residues: CASRNRPYEQYF. The CDR3 DNA is TGTGCCAGCAGAAATCGTCCCTACGAGCAGTACTTC.

This clonotype has a handful of counts. The chain recombines TRBV5-4 with TRBJ2-5; the D is unclear. This CDR3 region has 15 residues. Germline V gene sequence: CDR1 SGHNT, CDR2 YYREEE (reference sequence). V dropped 4 bases and J dropped 5 bases, with 18 bases sitting between them. CDR3 protein: CASSTRKALRETQYF. The CDR3 coding sequence is TGTGCCAGCAGCACCCGTAAAGCCCTCAGGGAGACCCAGTACTTC.

The J gene is TRBJ2-3, the V gene TRBV6-6, with 7 bases matching TRBD2. Germline V lookup: CDR1 MNHNY, CDR2 SVGAGI (reference sequence). The CDR3 contains 15 residues. The V gene end was trimmed by 4 bases and the J gene end by 2 bases; junction bases not matched to a gene: 6. The CDR3 nucleotides read TGTGCCAGCAGTTCGGGCGGGGGATTCACAGATACGCAGTATTTT. Protein product: CASSSGGGFTDTQYF.

This chain joins TRBV20-1 and TRBJ2-7; D is unclear. CDR1 is DFQATT and CDR2 is SNEGSKA in the germline V gene (reference sequence). V dropped 4 bases and J dropped 5 bases, with 18 bases sitting between them. This CDR3 region has 14 residues. CDR3 loop: CSATPRQVSDEQYF. CDR3 DNA: TGCAGTGCTACCCCGAGGCAGGTCTCAGACGAGCAGTACTTC.

V is TRBV14 and J is TRBJ2-6, with no clear D. There are 15 residues in the CDR3. Germline CDR1 is SGHDN and CDR2 is FVKESK. The V end lost 4 bases, the J end lost 2 bases, and 9 bases lay between the germline ends. The CDR3 bases are TGTGCCAGCAGCCGTGGTGCGGCTGGGGCCAACGTCCTGACTTTC. Residues: CASSRGAAGANVLTF.